This passage covers 16 T cell receptor beta chains from one sample sequenced in a study of blood T cells in healthy people across ages. A sample-barcoded 5' primer and a J-beta primer mix were used in a second PCR of about 7 to 12 cycles. MiXCR was run by TCRdb on the 5' RACE reads, yielding one entry per CDR3 protein. The data hold some 850,000 distinct CDR3 sequences, with 20% to 30% observed a single time. This sample also appeared in a second study, on T cells of mothers and their children.

Sample: blood. Every receptor here comes from a boy aged 5-17 years in good health.

Many counts were recorded for this clonotype. The chain links TRBV20-1 to TRBJ1-1; TRBD1 is a possible D gene (5 bases). Trimming removed 0 bases from V and 1 base from J, with 9 bases in between. Germline V gene data show CDR1 as DFQATT and CDR2 as SNEGSKA (reference sequence). The CDR3 spans 14 residues. The CDR3 region is CSARDPGRNTEAFF. In DNA, the CDR3 is TGCAGTGCTAGAGACCCGGGGCGGAACACTGAAGCTTTCTTT.

The rearrangement links TRBV5-6 to TRBJ2-5; 8 nucleotides agree with TRBD2. The germline V gene has CDR1 SGHDT and CDR2 YYEEEE. With V trimmed by 4 bases and J by 7 bases, 12 bases remained unmatched. The CDR3 runs to 15 residues. CDR3 sequence reads: CASSVGLGELRTQYF. In nucleotides, the CDR3 is TGTGCCAGCAGCGTGGGACTAGGAGAGCTTCGGACCCAGTACTTC.

This chain links TRBV7-8 with TRBJ2-7; D is unresolved. The J call may be in error: the DNA end matches TRBJ2-5 better. Germline V gives CDR1 SGHVS, CDR2 FQNEAQ. The CDR3 spans 12 residues. CDR3 loop: CASSLYTETQYF. For the CDR3, the DNA is TGTGCCAGCAGCTTATACACAGAGACCCAGTACTTC.

CDR3 DNA: TGTGCCAGCAGTCCAACAGGGGAAGCTAACTATGGCTACACCTTC. Protein: CASSPTGEANYGYTF. The gene calls are TRBV6-5 and TRBJ1-2; 7 bases are shared with TRBD1. The germline gives CDR1 MNHEY, CDR2 SVGAGI. This CDR3 spans 15 amino acids. V shed 5 bases, J shed 0 bases, and the junction held 6 bases outside the gene matches.

The rearrangement links TRBV9 to TRBJ2-5, with TRBD1 matching over 7 bases. V dropped 3 bases and J dropped 0; count of bases not matched to a gene: 11. The V gene's germline CDR1 is SGDLS and CDR2 YYNGEE. This CDR3 has 17 amino acids. The CDR3 DNA sequence: TGTGCCAGCAGCGCACCCCAAGGGGGCGTAGACCAAGAGACCCAGTACTTC. It yields the protein CASSAPQGGVDQETQYF.

This clonotype was found once. The junction does not match germline at one end; this may be a read error. V usage is TRBV25-1 and J usage is TRBJ2-3; D gene unclear. This CDR3 spans 10 amino acids. Germline V CDR1 and CDR2: MGHDK, SYGVNS. CDR3 coding DNA: TGTGTCAGCAGCTTAGATACGCAGTATTTT. It yields the protein CVSSLDTQYF.

The table lists this clonotype with a few counts. The chain employs TRBV9 and TRBJ2-5; D possibly uses TRBD1 or TRBD2 (5 bases each). Germline-derived CDR1 and CDR2 are SGDLS and YYNGEE. Trimming took off 4 bases at V and 2 bases at J, with 12 bases between the two ends. The CDR3 consists of 14 residues. CDR3 amino acids: CASSSWGYQETQYF. The CDR3, as DNA: TGTGCCAGCAGCAGTTGGGGGTATCAAGAGACCCAGTACTTC.

The V and J genes are TRBV9 and TRBJ2-1, with D possibly TRBD2 on 5 matching bases. The germline V gene encodes CDR1 SGDLS and CDR2 YYNGEE. Deletions cut 3 bases from V and 0 bases from J, with 10 bases between. This CDR3 comprises 15 residues. The CDR3 region is CASSALGSSYNEQFF. CDR3 DNA sequence: TGTGCCAGCAGCGCCCTAGGGAGCTCCTACAATGAGCAGTTCTTC.

The chain is built from TRBV15 and TRBJ1-2, with D uncertain. Germline assignment: CDR1 LNHNV and CDR2 YYDKDF (reference sequence). The V end lost 4 bases, the J end lost 3 bases, and 12 bases lay between the germline ends. The CDR3 runs to 14 residues. The CDR3 region is CATSMDRGYYGYTF. The CDR3 nucleotides are TGTGCCACCAGCATGGATCGGGGTTACTATGGCTACACCTTC.

This clonotype has more than one count but fewer than ten. A read error may account for a junction end that differs from germline. The CDR3 loop is CANSFTLQGDKLFF. CDR3 coding DNA: TGTGCCAACAGCTTTACTTTACAGGGAGACAAACTGTTTTTT. This chain links TRBV11-2 with TRBJ1-4; D is perhaps TRBD1 (6 bases). Germline CDR1 is SGHAT and CDR2 is FQNNGV. The CDR3 has 14 amino acids.

The V call is TRBV5-1, the J call TRBJ2-7; the match to TRBD1 covers 10 bases. Germline V gene data show CDR1 as SGHRS and CDR2 as YFSETQ. V gave up 4 bases and J gave up 3 bases; unmatched junction bases: 4. This CDR3 has 14 amino acids. The CDR3 is CASSVGTGVYEQYF. DNA for the CDR3: TGCGCCAGCAGCGTCGGGACAGGGGTCTACGAGCAGTACTTC.

This clonotype has just a few counts. This chain joins TRBV7-2 and TRBJ2-1; D possibly corresponds to TRBD1 (6 bases). Germline V gene lookup returns CDR1 SGHTA and CDR2 FQGNSA. This CDR3 contains 15 residues. V was cut by 4 bases and J by 2 bases, with 12 bases left in between. CDR3 amino acids: CASSWSGTTYNEQFF. The DNA for the CDR3 is TGTGCCAGCAGCTGGAGTGGGACAACCTACAATGAGCAGTTCTTC.

The chain uses TRBV7-2 and TRBJ1-2; D unresolved. V lost 4 bases and J lost 7, with 7 bases in between. The CDR3 length is 11 residues. CDR1 and CDR2 from the germline V gene are SGHTA and FQGNSA. The CDR3 sequence is CASSSQAGYTF. DNA for the CDR3: TGTGCCAGCAGCTCCCAGGCTGGCTACACCTTC.

In its sample, this clonotype was seen once. V usage is TRBV11-2 and J usage is TRBJ2-4; weak D call: TRBD1 (6 bases). The CDR3 is made up of 16 amino acids. Trimming pared 0 bases from V and 4 bases from J, leaving 13 bases between. Germline lookup yields CDR1 SGHAT and CDR2 FQNNGV. This CDR3 reads CASSLDRGGRKNIQYF. The CDR3 coding sequence is TGTGCCAGCAGCTTAGATCGAGGGGGTAGGAAAAACATTCAGTACTTC.

V gene TRBV7-2 combines with J gene TRBJ2-3; TRBD2 agrees at 8 bases. Losses at the gene ends were 2 bases for V and 2 bases for J; bases not matched to a gene: 9. Germline values: CDR1 SGHTA, CDR2 FQGNSA. This CDR3 contains 17 residues. In DNA, the CDR3 is TGTGCCAGCAGCTTAAATCAGCGGGGGACCTTCACAGATACGCAGTATTTT. This codes for CASSLNQRGTFTDTQYF.

This clonotype was seen a handful of times. The chain carries TRBV28 and TRBJ2-7, with 7 bases matching TRBD1. Trimming took 10 bases from V and 4 from J; bases not matched to a gene: 16. This CDR3 spans 15 amino acids. From germline, CDR1 is MDHEN and CDR2 SYDVKM. The CDR3 DNA reads as TGTGCCACCACTGGGCCGGGACAGTCTAGGTACGAGCAGTACTTC. Protein: CATTGPGQSRYEQYF.